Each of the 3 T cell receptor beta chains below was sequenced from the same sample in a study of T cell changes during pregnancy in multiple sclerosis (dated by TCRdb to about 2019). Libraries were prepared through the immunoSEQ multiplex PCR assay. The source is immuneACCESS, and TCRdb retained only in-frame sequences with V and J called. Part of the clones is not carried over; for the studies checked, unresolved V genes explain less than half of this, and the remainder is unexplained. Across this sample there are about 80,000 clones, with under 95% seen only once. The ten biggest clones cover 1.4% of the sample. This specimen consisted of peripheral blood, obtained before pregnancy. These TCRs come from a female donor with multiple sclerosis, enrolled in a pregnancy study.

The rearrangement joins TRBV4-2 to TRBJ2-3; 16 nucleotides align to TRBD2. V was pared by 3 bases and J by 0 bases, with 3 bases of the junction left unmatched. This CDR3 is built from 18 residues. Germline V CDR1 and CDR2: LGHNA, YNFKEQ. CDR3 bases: TGTGCCAGCAGCCAGGGACTAGCGGGGGGGATTAGCACAGATACGCAGTATTTT. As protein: CASSQGLAGGISTDTQYF.

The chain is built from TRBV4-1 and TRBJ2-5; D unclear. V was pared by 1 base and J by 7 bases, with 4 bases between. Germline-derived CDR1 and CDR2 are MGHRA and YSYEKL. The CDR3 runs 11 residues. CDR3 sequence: CASSQGATQYF. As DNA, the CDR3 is TGCGCCAGCAGCCAAGGGGCGACCCAGTACTTC.

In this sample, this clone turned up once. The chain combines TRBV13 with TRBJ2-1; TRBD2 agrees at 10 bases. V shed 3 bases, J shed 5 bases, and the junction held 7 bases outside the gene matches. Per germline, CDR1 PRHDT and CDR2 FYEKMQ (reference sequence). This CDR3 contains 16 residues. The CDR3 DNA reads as TGTGCCAGCAGCTTCTGGGAGCGGGGGGGAAACAATGAGCAGTTCTTC. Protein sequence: CASSFWERGGNNEQFF. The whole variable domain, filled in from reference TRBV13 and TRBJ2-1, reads AAGVIQSPRHLIKEKRETATLKCYPIPRHDTVYWYQQGPGQDPQFLISFYEKMQSDKGSIPDRFSAQQFSDYHSELNMSSLELGDSALYFCASSFWERGGNNEQFFGPGTRLTVL.